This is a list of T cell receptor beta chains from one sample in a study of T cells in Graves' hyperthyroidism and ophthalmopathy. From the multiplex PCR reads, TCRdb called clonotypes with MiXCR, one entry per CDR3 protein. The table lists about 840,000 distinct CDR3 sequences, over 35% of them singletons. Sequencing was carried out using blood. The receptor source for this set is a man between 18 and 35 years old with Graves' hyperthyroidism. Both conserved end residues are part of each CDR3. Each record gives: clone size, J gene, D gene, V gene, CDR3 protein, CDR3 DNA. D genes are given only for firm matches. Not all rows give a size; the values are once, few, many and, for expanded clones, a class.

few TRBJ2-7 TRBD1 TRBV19 CASSSDRFEQYF TGTGCCAGCAGCTCGGACAGGTTCGAGCAGTACTTC
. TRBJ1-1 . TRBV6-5 CASSYRGQLDTEAFF TGTGCCAGCAGTTACCGAGGACAGCTCGACACTGAAGCTTTCTTT
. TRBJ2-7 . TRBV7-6 CASSPRWGSTYEQYF TGTGCCAGCAGCCCCCGGTGGGGTTCGACCTACGAGCAGTACTTC
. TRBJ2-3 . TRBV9 CASSVGRGWVPDTQYF TGTGCCAGCAGCGTAGGAAGGGGATGGGTGCCCGATACGCAGTATTTT
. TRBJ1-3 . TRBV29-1 CSLESGNTIYF TGCAGCCTGGAGTCTGGAAACACCATATATTTT
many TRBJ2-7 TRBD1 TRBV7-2 CASSSGDSSYEQYF TGTGCCAGCAGCTCAGGGGACAGCTCCTACGAGCAGTACTTC
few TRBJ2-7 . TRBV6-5 CASRSRYEQYF TGTGCCAGCAGGTCTAGGTACGAGCAGTACTTC
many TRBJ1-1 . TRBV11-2 CASSLTPDSTEAFF TGTGCCAGCAGCTTAACACCGGACAGCACTGAAGCTTTCTTT
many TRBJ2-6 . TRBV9 CASSVGYSGANVLTF TGTGCCAGCAGCGTGGGGTACTCCGGGGCCAACGTCCTGACTTTC
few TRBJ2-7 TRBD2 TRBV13 CASSLGSAGAFYEQYF TGTGCCAGCAGCTTAGGTTCAGCGGGAGCTTTCTACGAGCAGTACTTC
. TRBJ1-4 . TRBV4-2 CASSQGSGKGTNEKLFF TGTGCCAGCAGCCAAGGTTCAGGGAAGGGGACTAATGAAAAACTGTTTTTT
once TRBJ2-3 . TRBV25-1 CASSLDPGTDTQYF TGTGCCAGCAGCTTGGATCCCGGCACAGATACGCAGTATTTT
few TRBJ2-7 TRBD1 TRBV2 CASQGAHYEQYF TGTGCCAGTCAGGGGGCTCATTACGAGCAGTACTTC
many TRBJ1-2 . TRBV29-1 CSVSSQGYGYTF TGCAGCGTTTCCTCACAGGGCTATGGCTACACCTTC
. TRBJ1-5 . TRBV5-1 CASSLAQGQPQHF TGCGCCAGCAGCTTGGCTCAGGGACAGCCCCAGCATTTT
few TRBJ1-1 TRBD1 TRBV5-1 CASSLDRDRGFAFF TGCGCCAGCAGCCTCGACCGGGACAGGGGTTTCGCTTTCTTT
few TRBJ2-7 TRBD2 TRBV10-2 CASSRLAGDSYEQYF TGCGCCAGCAGTCGGCTAGCGGGAGACTCCTACGAGCAGTACTTC
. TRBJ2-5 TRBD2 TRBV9 CASSVGGGGEETQYF TGTGCCAGCAGCGTAGGGGGTGGGGGGGAGGAGACCCAGTACTTC
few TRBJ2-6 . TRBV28 CASSIPTSGANVLTF TGTGCCAGCAGCATCCCTACCTCTGGGGCCAACGTCCTGACTTTC
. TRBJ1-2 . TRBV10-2 CASSESGLAGGYTF TGCGCCAGCAGTGAGTCGGGGCTCGCGGGGGGCTACACCTTC
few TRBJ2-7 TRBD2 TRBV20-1 CSASPLAMTYEQYF TGCAGTGCTAGCCCACTAGCGATGACCTACGAGCAGTACTTC
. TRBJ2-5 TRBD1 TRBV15 CATSRLTGETQYF TGTGCCACCAGCAGGTTGACAGGGGAGACCCAGTACTTC
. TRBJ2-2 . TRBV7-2 CASSSLWGTGELFF TGTGCCAGCAGCTCCCTTTGGGGCACCGGGGAGCTGTTTTTT
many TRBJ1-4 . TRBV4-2 CASSLGENEKLFF TGTGCCAGCAGCCTGGGAGAGAACGAAAAACTGTTTTTT
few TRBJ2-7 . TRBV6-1 CASSMGRRAAEQYF TGTGCCAGCAGTATGGGACGCCGAGCGGCCGAGCAGTACTTC
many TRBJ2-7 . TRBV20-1 CSARDSHYKQYF TGCAGTGCTAGAGACTCCCACTACAAGCAGTACTTC
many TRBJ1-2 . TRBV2 CASSSDGNYGYTF TGTGCCAGCAGTTCGGACGGGAACTATGGCTACACCTTC
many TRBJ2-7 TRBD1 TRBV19 CASSPADRGYEQYF TGTGCCAGTAGCCCGGCGGACAGGGGTTACGAGCAGTACTTC
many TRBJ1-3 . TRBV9 CASSVEGRASGNTIYF TGTGCCAGCAGCGTGGAGGGACGCGCCTCTGGAAACACCATATATTTT
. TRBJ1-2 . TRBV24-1 CATSDLRGIYTF TGTGCCACCAGTGATTTGAGAGGGATCTACACCTTC
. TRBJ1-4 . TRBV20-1 CSARLGPDEKLFF TGCAGTGCTAGACTGGGGCCCGATGAAAAACTGTTTTTT
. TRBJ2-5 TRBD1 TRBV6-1 CASSGGDRGEQTQYF TGTGCCAGCAGTGGGGGGGACAGGGGGGAACAGACCCAGTACTTC
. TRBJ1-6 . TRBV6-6 CASSYEWGAVAEESLHF TGTGCCAGCAGTTACGAATGGGGGGCGGTGGCGGAGGAGTCCCTCCACTTT
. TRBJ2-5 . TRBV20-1 CSASDTPYF TGCAGTGCTAGCGACACCCCGTACTTC
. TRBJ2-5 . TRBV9 CASSLGQWEAQYF TGTGCCAGCAGCTTGGGACAATGGGAGGCCCAGTACTTC
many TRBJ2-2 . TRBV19 CASSIRLRELFF TGTGCCAGTAGTATCCGGCTGAGGGAGCTGTTTTTT
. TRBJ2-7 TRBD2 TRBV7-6 CASSPPRNAGVRGQYF TGTGCCAGCAGCCCCCCAAGGAATGCGGGAGTAAGGGGGCAGTACTTC
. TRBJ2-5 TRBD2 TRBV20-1 CSALLAGGETQYF TGCAGTGCTCTTCTAGCGGGGGGGGAGACCCAGTACTTC
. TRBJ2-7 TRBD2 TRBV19 CASSPSGGSAHEQYF TGTGCCAGTAGTCCCAGCGGGGGGTCGGCTCACGAGCAGTACTTC
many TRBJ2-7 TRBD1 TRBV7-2 CASSTADRDEQYF TGTGCCAGCAGCACCGCGGACAGGGACGAGCAGTACTTC
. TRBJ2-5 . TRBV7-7 CASSLGGPTGTAQETQYF TGTGCTAGCAGCTTGGGGGGGCCCACCGGGACAGCCCAAGAGACCCAGTACTTC
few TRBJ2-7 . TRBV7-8 CASSFGRENEQYF TGTGCCAGCAGCTTCGGACGGGAGAACGAGCAGTACTTC
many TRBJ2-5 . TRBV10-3 CASSRQVEETQYF TGTGCCAGCAGTAGACAGGTGGAAGAGACCCAGTACTTC
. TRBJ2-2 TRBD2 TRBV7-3 CASSLTGGDYNELFF TGTGCCAGCAGCTTAACCGGCGGGGACTACAATGAGCTGTTTTTT
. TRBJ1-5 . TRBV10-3 CASSYGAKGFGNQPQHF TGTGCCAGCAGTTACGGGGCAAAGGGCTTTGGCAATCAGCCCCAGCATTTT
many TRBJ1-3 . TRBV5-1 CASSLGQALSGNTIYF TGCGCCAGCAGCTTGGGACAGGCCCTCTCTGGAAACACCATATATTTT
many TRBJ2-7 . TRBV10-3 CAISESGKARSYEQYF TGTGCCATCAGTGAGTCAGGAAAGGCAAGATCCTACGAGCAGTACTTC
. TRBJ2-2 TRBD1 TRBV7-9 CASSADRTGELFF TGTGCCAGCAGCGCGGACAGGACCGGGGAGCTGTTTTTT